This T cell receptor (beta chain) is drawn from a study of blood T cell repertoires in COVID-19. The V segment lost 5 bases and the J segment 2 bases; nucleotides outside the gene matches: 9. Germline CDR1 reads LNHDA; CDR2 reads SQIVND (reference sequence). The CDR3 spans 16 residues. Generated by immunoSEQ multiplex PCR, the TCRdb table keeps only in-frame clones and is missing some. The sample records roughly 100,000 clones, roughly 80% being singletons. The V call is TRBV19, the J call TRBJ2-5, with 9 bases matching TRBD1. The specimen sequenced was peripheral blood. The receptor's source is a woman of 80 years or more with acute or convalescent COVID-19. In DNA form, the CDR3 reads TGTGCCAGTAGTCCTTCGGGACAGGGAGGGCAAGAGACCCAGTACTTC. Its translation: CASSPSGQGGQETQYF.